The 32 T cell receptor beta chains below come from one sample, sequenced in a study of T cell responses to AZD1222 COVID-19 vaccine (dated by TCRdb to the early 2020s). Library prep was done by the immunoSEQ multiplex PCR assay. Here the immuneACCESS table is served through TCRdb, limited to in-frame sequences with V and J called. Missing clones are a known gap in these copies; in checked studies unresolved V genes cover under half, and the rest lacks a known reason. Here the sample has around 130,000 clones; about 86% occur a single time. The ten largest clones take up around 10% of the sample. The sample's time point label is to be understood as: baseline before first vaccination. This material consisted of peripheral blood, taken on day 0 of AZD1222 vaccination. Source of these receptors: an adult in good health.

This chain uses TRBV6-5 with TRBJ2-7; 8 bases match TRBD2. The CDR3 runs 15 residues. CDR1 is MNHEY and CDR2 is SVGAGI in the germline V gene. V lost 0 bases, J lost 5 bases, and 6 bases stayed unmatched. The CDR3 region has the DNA TGTGCCAGCAGTTACTCATGGCGGGGGGTACACGAGCAGTACTTC. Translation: CASSYSWRGVHEQYF.

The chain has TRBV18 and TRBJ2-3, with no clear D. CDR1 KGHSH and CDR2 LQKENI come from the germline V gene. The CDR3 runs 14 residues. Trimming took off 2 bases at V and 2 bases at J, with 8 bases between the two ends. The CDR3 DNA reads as TGTGCCAGCTCACCAGTCAGGAACACAGATACGCAGTATTTT. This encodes CASSPVRNTDTQYF. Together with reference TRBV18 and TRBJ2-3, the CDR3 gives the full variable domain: NAGVMQNPRHLVRRRGQEARLRCSPMKGHSHVYWYRQLPEEGLKFMVYLQKENIIDESGMPKERFSAEFPKEGPSILRIQQVVRGDSAAYFCASSPVRNTDTQYFGPGTRLTVL.

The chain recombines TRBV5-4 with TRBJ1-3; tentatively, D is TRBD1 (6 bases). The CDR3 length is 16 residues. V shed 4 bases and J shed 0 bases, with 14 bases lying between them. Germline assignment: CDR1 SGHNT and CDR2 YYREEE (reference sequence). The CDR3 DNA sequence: TGTGCCAGCAGCCCAACCCCAGGGGCCTCTGGAAACACCATATATTTT. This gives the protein CASSPTPGASGNTIYF.

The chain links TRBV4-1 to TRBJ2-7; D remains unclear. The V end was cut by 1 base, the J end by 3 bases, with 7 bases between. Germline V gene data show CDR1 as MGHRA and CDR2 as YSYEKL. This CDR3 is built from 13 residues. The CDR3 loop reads CASSQVLGYEQYF. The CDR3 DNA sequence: TGCGCCAGCAGCCAAGTATTGGGCTACGAGCAGTACTTC.

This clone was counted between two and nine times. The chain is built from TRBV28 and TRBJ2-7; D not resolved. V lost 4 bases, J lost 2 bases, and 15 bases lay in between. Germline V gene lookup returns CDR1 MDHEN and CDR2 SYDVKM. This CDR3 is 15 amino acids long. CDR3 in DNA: TGTGCCAGCAGTTCCCGAGATAGCAGCACCTACGAGCAGTACTTC. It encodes CASSSRDSSTYEQYF.

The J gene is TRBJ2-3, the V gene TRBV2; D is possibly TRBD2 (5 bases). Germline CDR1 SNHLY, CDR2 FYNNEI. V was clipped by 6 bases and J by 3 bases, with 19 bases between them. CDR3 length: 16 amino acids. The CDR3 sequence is CASRGQTRIRTDTQYF. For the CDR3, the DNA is TGTGCCAGCAGGGGTCAAACTAGAATCCGTACAGATACGCAGTATTTT.

CDR3 sequence: CASSLAMHMNTEAFF. The CDR3, as DNA: TGTGCCAGCAGCTTAGCGATGCACATGAACACTGAAGCTTTCTTT. The V and J genes are TRBV7-2 and TRBJ1-1; D not resolved. Germline lookup yields CDR1 SGHTA and CDR2 FQGNSA. This CDR3 is 15 amino acids long. The V and J ends lost 0 bases and 0 bases respectively, with 8 bases between them.

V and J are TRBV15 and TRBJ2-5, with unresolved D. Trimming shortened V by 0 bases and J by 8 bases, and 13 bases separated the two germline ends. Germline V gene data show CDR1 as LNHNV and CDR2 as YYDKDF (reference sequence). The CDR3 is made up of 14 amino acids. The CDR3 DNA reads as TGTGCCACCAGCAGAGATTTAGCCGGACGAACCCAGTACTTC. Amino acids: CATSRDLAGRTQYF.

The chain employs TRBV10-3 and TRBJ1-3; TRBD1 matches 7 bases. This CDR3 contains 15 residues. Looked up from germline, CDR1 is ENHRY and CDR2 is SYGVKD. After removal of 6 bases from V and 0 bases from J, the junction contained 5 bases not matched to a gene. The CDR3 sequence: CAISDRDSSGNTIYF. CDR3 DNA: TGTGCCATCAGCGATCGGGACAGCTCTGGAAACACCATATATTTT.

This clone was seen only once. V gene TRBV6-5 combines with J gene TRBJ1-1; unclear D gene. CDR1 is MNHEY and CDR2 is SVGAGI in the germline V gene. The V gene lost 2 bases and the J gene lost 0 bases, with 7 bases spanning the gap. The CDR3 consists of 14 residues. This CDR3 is CASSYKGMNTEAFF. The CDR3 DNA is TGTGCCAGCAGTTACAAGGGTATGAACACTGAAGCTTTCTTT.

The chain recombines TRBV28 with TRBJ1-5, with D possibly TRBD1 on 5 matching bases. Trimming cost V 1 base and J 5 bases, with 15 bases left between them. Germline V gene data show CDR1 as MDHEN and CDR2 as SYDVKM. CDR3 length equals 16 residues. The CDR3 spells CASSLFMGGLDQPQHF. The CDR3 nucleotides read TGTGCCAGCAGTTTATTCATGGGGGGGTTGGATCAGCCCCAGCATTTT.

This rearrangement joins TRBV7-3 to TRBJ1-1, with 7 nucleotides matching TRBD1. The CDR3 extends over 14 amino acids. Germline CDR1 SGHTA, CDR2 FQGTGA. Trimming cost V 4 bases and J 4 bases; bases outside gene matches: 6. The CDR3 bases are TGTGCCAGCAGCTCTCAAAACAGGGGCACTGAAGCTTTCTTT. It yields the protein CASSSQNRGTEAFF.

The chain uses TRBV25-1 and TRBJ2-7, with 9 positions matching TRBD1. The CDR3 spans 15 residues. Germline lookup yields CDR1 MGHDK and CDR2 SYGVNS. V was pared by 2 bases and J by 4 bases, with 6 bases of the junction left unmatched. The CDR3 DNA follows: TGTGCCAGCAGTGAACCGGGACAGGGAATTTACGAGCAGTACTTC. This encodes CASSEPGQGIYEQYF.

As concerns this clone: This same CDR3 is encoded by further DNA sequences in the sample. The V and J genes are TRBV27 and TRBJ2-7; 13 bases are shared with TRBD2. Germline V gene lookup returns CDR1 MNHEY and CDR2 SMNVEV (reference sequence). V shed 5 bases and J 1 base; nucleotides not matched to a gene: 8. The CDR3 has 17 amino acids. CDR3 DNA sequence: TGTGCCAGCAGTCCCAGGACTAGCGGGAGCGAATCCTACGAGCAGTACTTC. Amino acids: CASSPRTSGSESYEQYF.

In DNA form, the CDR3 reads TGTGCCAGCAGCTTTTGGGATGGGGCCGAAAATAATTCACCCCTCCACTTT. Encoded protein: CASSFWDGAENNSPLHF. The gene calls are TRBV5-8 and TRBJ1-6; a possible D gene is TRBD1 (5 bases). The germline gives CDR1 SGHTS, CDR2 YDEGEE. The CDR3 consists of 17 residues. The V and J ends lost 2 bases and 5 bases respectively, with 17 bases between them.

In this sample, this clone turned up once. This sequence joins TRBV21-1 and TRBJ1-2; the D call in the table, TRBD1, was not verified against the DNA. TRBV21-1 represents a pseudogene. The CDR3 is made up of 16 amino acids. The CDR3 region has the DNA TGTGCCAGCAGCAAAGGAAACAGGGAGAAAGGCTATGGCTACACCTTC. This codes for CASSKGNREKGYGYTF.

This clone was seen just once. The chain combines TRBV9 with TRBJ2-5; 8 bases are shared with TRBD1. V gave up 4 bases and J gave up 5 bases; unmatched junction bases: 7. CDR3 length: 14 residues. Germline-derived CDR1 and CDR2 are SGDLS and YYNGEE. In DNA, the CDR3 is TGTGCCAGCAGCCCAAGACAGGGGATTGAGACCCAGTACTTC. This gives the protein CASSPRQGIETQYF.

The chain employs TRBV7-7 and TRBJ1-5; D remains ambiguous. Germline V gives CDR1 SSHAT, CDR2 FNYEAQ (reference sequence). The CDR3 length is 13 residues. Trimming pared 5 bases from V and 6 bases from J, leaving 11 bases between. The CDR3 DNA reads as TGTGCCAGCAGCCTCGAATTAGGTCAGCCCCAGCATTTT. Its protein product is CASSLELGQPQHF.

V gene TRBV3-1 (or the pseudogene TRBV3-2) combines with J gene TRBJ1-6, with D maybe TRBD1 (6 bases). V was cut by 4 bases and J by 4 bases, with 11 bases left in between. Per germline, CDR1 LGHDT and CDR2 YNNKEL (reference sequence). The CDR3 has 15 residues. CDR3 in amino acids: CASSRVGGYNSPLHF. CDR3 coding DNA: TGTGCCAGCAGCCGGGTAGGGGGTTATAATTCACCCCTCCACTTT.

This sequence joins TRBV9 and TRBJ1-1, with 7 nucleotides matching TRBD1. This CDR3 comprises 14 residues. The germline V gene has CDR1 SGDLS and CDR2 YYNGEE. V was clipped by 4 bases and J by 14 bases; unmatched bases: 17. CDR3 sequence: CASSSSTGAHRDFF. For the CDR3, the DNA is TGTGCCAGCAGCTCGTCTACAGGGGCCCACAGAGACTTCTTT. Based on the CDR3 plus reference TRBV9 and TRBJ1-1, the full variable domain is DSGVTQTPKHLITATGQRVTLRCSPRSGDLSVYWYQQSLDQGLQFLIQYYNGEERAKGNILERFSAQQFPDLHSELNLSSLELGDSALYFCASSSSTGAHRDFFGQGTRLTVV.

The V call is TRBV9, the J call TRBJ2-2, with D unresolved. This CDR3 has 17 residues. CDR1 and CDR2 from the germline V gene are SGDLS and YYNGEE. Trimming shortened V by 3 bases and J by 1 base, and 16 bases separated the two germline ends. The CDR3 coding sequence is TGTGCCAGCAGCGCCTTTGGAATAGCTGAGAACACCGGGGAGCTGTTTTTT. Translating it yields CASSAFGIAENTGELFF.

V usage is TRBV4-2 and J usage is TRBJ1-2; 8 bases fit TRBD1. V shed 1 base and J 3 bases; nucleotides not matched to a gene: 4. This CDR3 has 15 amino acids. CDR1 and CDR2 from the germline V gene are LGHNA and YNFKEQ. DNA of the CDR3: TGTGCCAGCAGCCAAGGACAGGGGCCGGACTATGGCTACACCTTC. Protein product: CASSQGQGPDYGYTF.

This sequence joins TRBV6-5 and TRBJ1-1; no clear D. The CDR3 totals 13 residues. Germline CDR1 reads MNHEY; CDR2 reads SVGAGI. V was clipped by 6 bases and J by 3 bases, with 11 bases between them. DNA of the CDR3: TGTGCCAGCAGCACCCAAGGCGACACTGAAGCTTTCTTT. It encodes CASSTQGDTEAFF.

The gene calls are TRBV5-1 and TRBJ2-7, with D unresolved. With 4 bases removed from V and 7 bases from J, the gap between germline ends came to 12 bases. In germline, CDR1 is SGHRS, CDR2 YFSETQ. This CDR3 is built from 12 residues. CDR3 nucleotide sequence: TGCGCCAGCAGCCGTCAGGTCGGGGAGCAGTACTTC. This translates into CASSRQVGEQYF.

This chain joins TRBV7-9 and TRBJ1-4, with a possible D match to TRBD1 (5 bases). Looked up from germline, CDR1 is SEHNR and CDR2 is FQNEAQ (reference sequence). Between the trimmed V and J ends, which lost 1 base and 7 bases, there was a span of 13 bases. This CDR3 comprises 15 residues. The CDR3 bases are TGTGCCAGCAGCTTAGGAGGGGCGGTTGGTGAAAAACTGTTTTTT. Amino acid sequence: CASSLGGAVGEKLFF.

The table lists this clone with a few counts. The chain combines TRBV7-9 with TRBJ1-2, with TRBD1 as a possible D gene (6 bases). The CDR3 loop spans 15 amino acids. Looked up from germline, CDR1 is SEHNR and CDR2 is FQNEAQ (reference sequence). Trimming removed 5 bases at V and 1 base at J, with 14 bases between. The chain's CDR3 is CASSPDSSFNYGYTF. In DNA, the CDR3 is TGTGCCAGCAGCCCGGACAGCTCCTTTAACTATGGCTACACCTTC.

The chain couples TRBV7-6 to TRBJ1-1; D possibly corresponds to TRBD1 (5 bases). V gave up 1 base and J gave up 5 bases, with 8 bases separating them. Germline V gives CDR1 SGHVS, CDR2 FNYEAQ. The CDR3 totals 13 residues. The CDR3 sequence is CASSLGRETEAFF. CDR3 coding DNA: TGTGCCAGCAGCTTAGGCAGGGAGACTGAAGCTTTCTTT. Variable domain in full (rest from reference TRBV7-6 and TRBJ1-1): GAGVSQSPRYKVTKRGQDVALRCDPISGHVSLYWYRQALGQGPEFLTYFNYEAQQDKSGLPNDRFSAERPEGSISTLTIQRTEQRDSAMYRCASSLGRETEAFFGQGTRLTVV.

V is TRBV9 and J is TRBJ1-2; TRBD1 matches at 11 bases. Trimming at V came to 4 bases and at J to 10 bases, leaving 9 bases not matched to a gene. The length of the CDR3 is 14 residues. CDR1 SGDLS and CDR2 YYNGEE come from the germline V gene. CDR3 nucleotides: TGTGCCAGCAGCCACATCGGACAGGGGGCCGACTACACCTTC. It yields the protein CASSHIGQGADYTF.

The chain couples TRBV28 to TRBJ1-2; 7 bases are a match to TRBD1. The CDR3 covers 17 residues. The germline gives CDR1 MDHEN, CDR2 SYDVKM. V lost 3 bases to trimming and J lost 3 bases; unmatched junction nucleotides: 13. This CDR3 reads CASSLPLDRVDYYGYTF. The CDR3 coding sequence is TGTGCCAGCAGTTTGCCCCTCGACAGGGTGGATTACTATGGCTACACCTTC.

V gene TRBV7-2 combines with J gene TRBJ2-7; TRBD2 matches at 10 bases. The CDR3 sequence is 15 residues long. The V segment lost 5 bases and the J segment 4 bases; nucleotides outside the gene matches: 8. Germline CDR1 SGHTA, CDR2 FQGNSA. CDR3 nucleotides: TGTGCCAGCAGCGTTCAGCGGGAGGGCCTATACGAGCAGTACTTC. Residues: CASSVQREGLYEQYF.

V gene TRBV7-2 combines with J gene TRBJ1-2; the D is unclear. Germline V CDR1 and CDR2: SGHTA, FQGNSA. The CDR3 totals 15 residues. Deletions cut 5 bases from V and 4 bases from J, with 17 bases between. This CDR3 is CASSKARQYGYGYTF. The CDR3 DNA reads TGTGCCAGCAGCAAGGCCCGCCAGTATGGCTATGGCTACACCTTC.

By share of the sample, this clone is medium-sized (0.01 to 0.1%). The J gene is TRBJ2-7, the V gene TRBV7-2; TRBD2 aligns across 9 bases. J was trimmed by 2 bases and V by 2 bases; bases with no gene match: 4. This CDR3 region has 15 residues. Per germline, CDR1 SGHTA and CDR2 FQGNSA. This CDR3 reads CASSLWRGGPYEQYF. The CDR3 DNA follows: TGTGCCAGCAGCTTATGGCGGGGGGGGCCCTACGAGCAGTACTTC.